These 27 T cell receptor beta chains came from one sample sequenced in a study of technical replicates of blood from a few donors. Repertoires were generated with immunoSEQ multiplex PCR, while TCRdb's copy carries only in-frame clones and drops some. Among under 65,000 clones listed, 86% were seen once. Sequenced input: PBMCs. Receptors originate from a human donor in good health. Some clones in this sample may be carry-over from other donors' samples.

This clone has just one count. This chain joins TRBV7-9 and TRBJ2-1; 9 positions match TRBD2. The CDR3 is 16 amino acids. With 5 bases clipped from V and 4 bases from J, the junction kept 9 bases outside the gene matches. Germline loops: CDR1 SEHNR, CDR2 FQNEAQ (reference sequence). The CDR3 reads CASSADSGGLYNEQFF. In DNA form, the CDR3 reads TGTGCCAGCAGCGCCGATAGCGGGGGATTGTACAATGAGCAGTTCTTC.

The sample holds a few counts of this clone. The V call is TRBV19, the J call TRBJ2-2, with 13 bases fitting TRBD2. This CDR3 spans 19 amino acids. The ends lost 5 bases at V and 0 bases at J; junction bases unmatched: 9. CDR1 is LNHDA and CDR2 is SQIVND in the germline V gene (reference sequence). CDR3 DNA: TGTGCCAGTAGTCCCCTGGGGACTAGCGGGATTTCGAACACCGGGGAGCTGTTTTTT. This gives the protein CASSPLGTSGISNTGELFF. The full variable domain, with the rest looked up from reference TRBV19 and TRBJ2-2, is DGGITQSPKYLFRKEGQNVTLSCEQNLNHDAMYWYRQDPGQGLRLIYYSQIVNDFQKGDIAEGYSVSREKKESFPLTVTSAQKNPTAFYLCASSPLGTSGISNTGELFFGEGSRLTVL.

The chain employs TRBV5-8 and TRBJ1-3, with D possibly TRBD1 on 5 matching bases. Trimming left V 1 base short and J 1 base short, with 12 bases between. The CDR3 extends over 16 amino acids. CDR1 and CDR2 from the germline V gene are SGHTS and YDEGEE. In nucleotides, the CDR3 is TGTGCCAGCAGCTTGCGACCAAGGGGATCTGGAAACACCATATATTTT. This codes for CASSLRPRGSGNTIYF.

The V and J genes are TRBV5-1 and TRBJ2-2; D unresolved. The CDR3 has 12 amino acids. Germline lookup yields CDR1 SGHRS and CDR2 YFSETQ. Trimming stripped 5 bases from V and 4 bases from J, with 6 bases between. Written as DNA, the CDR3 is TGCGCCAGCAGTGAGCCCACCGGGGAGCTGTTTTTT. As protein: CASSEPTGELFF.

V is TRBV27 and J is TRBJ2-3; 8 positions match TRBD2. The CDR3 covers 15 residues. J gave up 5 bases and V 6 bases, and 10 bases lay outside the gene matches. In germline, CDR1 is MNHEY, CDR2 SMNVEV (reference sequence). In nucleotides, the CDR3 is TGTGCCAGCAGCCACCCGGGGGGGCAGGGAGATACGCAGTATTTT. Translated: CASSHPGGQGDTQYF.

This chain connects TRBV5-1 to TRBJ2-2; TRBD1 matches at 7 bases. The V segment lost 0 bases and the J segment 4 bases; nucleotides outside the gene matches: 3. This CDR3 has 15 residues. Germline V gene sequence: CDR1 SGHRS, CDR2 YFSETQ. The CDR3 loop is CASSLETGSTGELFF. DNA for the CDR3: TGCGCCAGCAGCTTGGAGACAGGGAGCACCGGGGAGCTGTTTTTT. The full variable domain, with the rest looked up from reference TRBV5-1 and TRBJ2-2, is KAGVTQTPRYLIKTRGQQVTLSCSPISGHRSVSWYQQTPGQGLQFLFEYFSETQRNKGNFPGRFSGRQFSNSRSEMNVSTLELGDSALYLCASSLETGSTGELFFGEGSRLTVL.

The rearrangement uses TRBV6-5 and TRBJ1-2, with 8 bases aligning to TRBD1. Looked up from germline, CDR1 is MNHEY and CDR2 is SVGAGI. The J segment lost 4 bases and the V segment lost 6 bases, leaving 7 bases of the junction unmatched. CDR3 length: 14 residues. The CDR3 DNA sequence: TGTGCCAGCAGCAAGGACAGGGCGGGCTATGGCTACACCTTC. This codes for CASSKDRAGYGYTF.

The rearrangement uses TRBV21-1 and TRBJ2-3; the table's D gene call, TRBD1, was not cross checked with the DNA. TRBV21-1 is a pseudogene segment. CDR3 length: 16 residues. The CDR3, as DNA: TGTGCCAGCAGCAAAGGCGGACAGGGAAAGGCGGGTACGCAGTATTTT. This translates into CASSKGGQGKAGTQYF.

The CDR3 region has the DNA TGCGCCAGCAGGCGACAGGGGAACACCGGGGAGCTGTTTTTT. This gives the protein CASRRQGNTGELFF. The chain employs TRBV4-1 and TRBJ2-2, with 7 bases fitting TRBD1. The CDR3 loop spans 14 amino acids. Germline loops: CDR1 MGHRA, CDR2 YSYEKL. V dropped 6 bases and J dropped 1; count of bases not matched to a gene: 2.

The chain is built from TRBV5-1 and TRBJ2-1; 10 nucleotides align to TRBD2. Germline loops: CDR1 SGHRS, CDR2 YFSETQ. Unmatched junction bases numbered 7, after V lost 3 bases and J lost 4 bases. This CDR3 region has 16 residues. CDR3 sequence: CASSSRASGSYNEQFF. CDR3 nucleotide sequence: TGCGCCAGCAGCTCGAGGGCTAGCGGGAGTTACAATGAGCAGTTCTTC. Full variable domain (remainder filled in from reference TRBV5-1 and TRBJ2-1): KAGVTQTPRYLIKTRGQQVTLSCSPISGHRSVSWYQQTPGQGLQFLFEYFSETQRNKGNFPGRFSGRQFSNSRSEMNVSTLELGDSALYLCASSSRASGSYNEQFFGPGTRLTVL.

This chain connects TRBV6-5 to TRBJ1-6; D is uncertain. CDR3 length: 14 amino acids. CDR1 is MNHEY, CDR2 SVGAGI, per germline. The V gene lost 2 bases and the J gene lost 7 bases, with 9 bases spanning the gap. The CDR3 bases are TGTGCCAGCAGTTACGAGGGTCGGAATTCACCCCTCCACTTT. Amino acids: CASSYEGRNSPLHF.

The chain couples TRBV7-3 to TRBJ1-5; a possible D gene is TRBD1 (6 bases). With 1 base removed from V and 15 bases from J, the gap between germline ends came to 10 bases. The V gene's germline CDR1 is SGHTA and CDR2 FQGTGA. This CDR3 comprises 11 residues. CDR3 coding DNA: TGTGCCAGCAGCTTAAACAGGGCTACGCATTTT. Translated, it gives CASSLNRATHF.

The J gene is TRBJ2-6, the V gene TRBV6-5, with D perhaps TRBD1 (5 bases). V was shortened by 6 bases and J by 3 bases, with 12 bases between the two germline ends. CDR3 length: 15 amino acids. Germline CDR1 MNHEY, CDR2 SVGAGI. The CDR3 loop is CASRLGEIGANVLTF. As DNA, the CDR3 is TGTGCCAGCAGATTAGGGGAAATTGGGGCCAACGTCCTGACTTTC.

CDR3 nucleotide sequence: TGTGCCAGCAGTGTCCGGGACACAATTAATTACAATGAGCAGTTCTTC. This encodes CASSVRDTINYNEQFF. V is TRBV6-1 and J is TRBJ2-1; weak D call: TRBD1 (6 bases). This CDR3 region has 16 residues. The germline V gene has CDR1 MNHNS and CDR2 SASEGT. Trimming took off 4 bases at V and 4 bases at J, with 17 bases between the two ends.

This sequence joins TRBV5-1 and TRBJ2-6; D is possibly TRBD1 (5 bases). CDR1 is SGHRS, CDR2 YFSETQ, per germline. Between the trimmed V and J ends, which lost 7 bases and 0 bases, there was a span of 5 bases. The CDR3 totals 13 residues. The CDR3 reads CASGHSGANVLTF. CDR3 sequence (DNA): TGCGCCAGCGGACACTCTGGGGCCAACGTCCTGACTTTC.

The rearrangement links TRBV18 to TRBJ2-7, with a weak D call TRBD2 (6 bases). The CDR3 sequence is 14 residues long. V gave up 3 bases and J gave up 5 bases, with 14 bases separating them. The germline gives CDR1 KGHSH, CDR2 LQKENI. The CDR3 DNA is TGTGCCAGCTCACCCCCAGCGGGTACCAACGAGCAGTACTTC. Translated, it gives CASSPPAGTNEQYF. Full variable domain (remainder filled in from reference TRBV18 and TRBJ2-7): NAGVMQNPRHLVRRRGQEARLRCSPMKGHSHVYWYRQLPEEGLKFMVYLQKENIIDESGMPKERFSAEFPKEGPSILRIQQVVRGDSAAYFCASSPPAGTNEQYFGPGTRLTVT.

This clone is judged medium-sized. V and J are TRBV6-1 and TRBJ2-7; 8 bases match TRBD1. The CDR3 consists of 16 residues. CDR1 is MNHNS and CDR2 is SASEGT in the germline V gene. The V segment lost 0 bases and the J segment 0 bases; nucleotides outside the gene matches: 4. The CDR3 sequence: CASSEALGTGSYEQYF. The CDR3 DNA reads TGTGCCAGCAGTGAAGCGCTCGGGACAGGCTCCTACGAGCAGTACTTC.

CDR3 DNA sequence: TGTGCCAGCAGCCTCCAGGTCACCGGGGAGCTGTTTTTT. Its protein product is CASSLQVTGELFF. The rearrangement joins TRBV2 to TRBJ2-2; D not certain. Trimming shortened V by 6 bases and J by 4 bases, and 9 bases separated the two germline ends. Germline lookup yields CDR1 SNHLY and CDR2 FYNNEI. This CDR3 has 13 amino acids.

This clone has only a few counts. The chain carries TRBV7-9 and TRBJ1-2, with 9 bases lining up with TRBD1. The V gene's germline CDR1 is SEHNR and CDR2 FQNEAQ (reference sequence). J gave up 4 bases and V 4 bases, and 4 bases lay outside the gene matches. The CDR3 spans 14 residues. The CDR3 spells CASSSGQGPYGYTF. For the CDR3, the DNA is TGTGCCAGCAGCTCAGGACAGGGGCCCTATGGCTACACCTTC.

The chain recombines TRBV5-4 with TRBJ2-1; 14 positions agree with TRBD2. The CDR3 runs 16 residues. The V gene's germline CDR1 is SGHNT and CDR2 YYREEE (reference sequence). V lost 4 bases, J lost 7 bases, and 7 bases stayed unmatched. DNA of the CDR3: TGTGCCAGCAGCGCATCCGGGACTAGCGGGGGAAATGAGCAGTTCTTC. Its protein is CASSASGTSGGNEQFF.

The V and J genes are TRBV7-4 and TRBJ1-2, with D hard to call. Trimming stripped 4 bases from V and 7 bases from J, with 19 bases between. This CDR3 spans 15 amino acids. CDR1 is SGHVT, CDR2 SQSDAQ, per germline. CDR3 DNA sequence: TGTGCCAGCAGCTCAAGGAGGGAGGTCAGTTTTGGCTACACCTTC. This codes for CASSSRREVSFGYTF. The entire variable domain, with the rest obtained from reference TRBV7-4 and TRBJ1-2, is as follows: GAGVSQSPRYKVAKRGRDVALRCDSISGHVTLYWYRQTLGQGSEVLTYSQSDAQRDKSGRPSGRFSAERPERSVSTLKIQRTEQGDSAVYLCASSSRREVSFGYTFGSGTRLTVV.

This clone was detected once. This sequence joins TRBV15 and TRBJ2-2; D unresolved. The germline V gene encodes CDR1 LNHNV and CDR2 YYDKDF (reference sequence). V was pared by 3 bases and J by 7 bases, with 9 bases between. The CDR3 covers 13 residues. The CDR3 region is CATSRDSGGELFF. The CDR3 DNA is TGTGCCACCAGCAGGGATTCGGGCGGGGAGCTGTTTTTT.

The chain carries TRBV4-2 and TRBJ2-3; 11 bases are a match to TRBD2. Germline assignment: CDR1 LGHNA and CDR2 YNFKEQ. The trim removed 0 bases at V and 3 bases at J, leaving 11 bases unmatched. The CDR3 has 19 residues. The CDR3 region is CASSQDWFLAGGGTDTQYF. CDR3 DNA sequence: TGTGCCAGCAGCCAAGATTGGTTCCTAGCGGGGGGTGGGACAGATACGCAGTATTTT.

This clone occurred a few times. The rearrangement uses TRBV6-1 and TRBJ2-1; 12 positions agree with TRBD2. This CDR3 spans 15 amino acids. Looked up from germline, CDR1 is MNHNS and CDR2 is SASEGT. The V and J ends lost 7 bases and 10 bases, in that order; junction bases with no gene match: 11. The CDR3 DNA is TGTGCCAGCATTGGGGCTAGCGGGGGGGCCGGAGAGCAGTTCTTC. This gives the protein CASIGASGGAGEQFF.

Only one count was recorded for this clone. The chain employs TRBV4-2 and TRBJ2-2; the D gene is possibly TRBD1 (5 bases). Trimming cost V 6 bases and J 8 bases, with 10 bases left between them. The CDR3 is made up of 12 amino acids. Germline V gene data show CDR1 as LGHNA and CDR2 as YNFKEQ. CDR3 amino acids: CASRRNRGELFF. CDR3 in DNA: TGTGCCAGCAGGAGAAACAGGGGGGAGCTGTTTTTT.

The chain links TRBV9 to TRBJ1-6; unclear D gene. This CDR3 has 15 residues. Germline loops: CDR1 SGDLS, CDR2 YYNGEE. V dropped 0 bases and J dropped 9 bases, with 13 bases sitting between them. This CDR3 reads CASSVDERVGSPLHF. CDR3 nucleotides: TGTGCCAGCAGCGTAGATGAGCGGGTCGGTTCACCCCTCCACTTT.

The chain joins TRBV7-2 to TRBJ2-2; possibly TRBD2 for D (6 bases). The CDR3 extends over 15 amino acids. Per the germline V gene, CDR1 is SGHTA and CDR2 is FQGNSA. Trimming cost V 1 base and J 9 bases, with 15 bases left between them. The CDR3 sequence: CASSLESGGVRELFF. The DNA for the CDR3 is TGTGCCAGCAGCTTAGAATCCGGGGGAGTCCGGGAGCTGTTTTTT.